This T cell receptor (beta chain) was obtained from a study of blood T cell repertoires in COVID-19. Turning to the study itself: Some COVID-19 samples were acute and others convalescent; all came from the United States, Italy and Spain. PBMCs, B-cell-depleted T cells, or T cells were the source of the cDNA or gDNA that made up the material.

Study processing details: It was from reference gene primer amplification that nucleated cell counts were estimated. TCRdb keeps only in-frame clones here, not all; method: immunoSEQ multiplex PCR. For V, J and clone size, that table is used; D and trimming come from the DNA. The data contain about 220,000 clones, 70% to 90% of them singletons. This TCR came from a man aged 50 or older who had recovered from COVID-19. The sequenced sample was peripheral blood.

The CDR3 DNA sequence: TGTGCCAGTAGTACTCAGGTCACCAAAGTGGATCAGCCCCAGCATTTT. It yields the protein CASSTQVTKVDQPQHF. The chain recombines TRBV19 with TRBJ1-5; D is undetermined. The CDR3 sequence is 16 residues long. Germline V lookup: CDR1 LNHDA, CDR2 SQIVND (reference sequence). Deletions cut 4 bases from V and 5 bases from J, with 18 bases between.